This is a list of T cell receptor beta chains from one sample in a study of HIV-infected children after antiretroviral therapy interruption. TCRdb passed the 3' RACE reads through MiXCR, listing each CDR3 protein once. The sample yields approximately 89,000 distinct CDR3 sequences, 5.5% to 8.5% seen once. This sample comprised CD45RA+ CD4+ T cells from PBMCs, pooled from several time points, obtained from a donor given antiretroviral therapy, either interrupted or continuous. These receptor sequences come from a pool of human donors with HIV. Each CDR3 is given with its conserved first and last residue. The order of the fields is J gene, D gene, V gene, clone size, CDR3 protein, CDR3 DNA. The D gene is left open where the match is weak. Some rows mark clone size as missing; the rest say once, few, many or name a class of expanded clone.

j_call: TRBJ1-2
d_call: TRBD1
v_call: TRBV10-3
clone_size: many
cdr3_aa: CAISPQHGQGDREGYTF
cdr3_nt: TGTGCCATCAGCCCCCAGCACGGACAGGGGGACCGTGAAGGCTACACCTTC

j_call: TRBJ2-5
d_call: NA
v_call: TRBV5-1
clone_size: many
cdr3_aa: CASSPSGGTQYF
cdr3_nt: TGCGCCAGCAGCCCCTCCGGAGGGACCCAGTACTTC

j_call: TRBJ1-1
d_call: TRBD1
v_call: TRBV9
clone_size: NA
cdr3_aa: CASSARGTNTEAFF
cdr3_nt: TGTGCCAGCAGCGCCAGGGGGACGAACACTGAAGCTTTCTTT

j_call: TRBJ2-3
d_call: NA
v_call: TRBV3-1
clone_size: many
cdr3_aa: CASSQAGGAGYF
cdr3_nt: TGTGCCAGCAGCCAAGCGGGGGGCGCTGGATATTTT

j_call: TRBJ2-3
d_call: TRBD2
v_call: TRBV20-1
clone_size: NA
cdr3_aa: CSASSGSGADTQYF
cdr3_nt: TGCAGTGCTTCCAGCGGGAGTGGGGCAGATACGCAGTATTTT

j_call: TRBJ1-2
d_call: NA
v_call: TRBV5-1
clone_size: NA
cdr3_aa: CASSLEVGVGGYTF
cdr3_nt: TGCGCCAGCAGCTTGGAAGTCGGGGTCGGTGGCTACACCTTC

j_call: TRBJ2-7
d_call: TRBD2
v_call: TRBV5-1
clone_size: many
cdr3_aa: CASSFTGGTYEQYF
cdr3_nt: TGCGCCAGCAGCTTTACGGGGGGGACCTACGAGCAGTACTTC

j_call: TRBJ1-1
d_call: NA
v_call: TRBV18
clone_size: many
cdr3_aa: CASSPMGGGDTEAFF
cdr3_nt: TGTGCCAGCTCACCAATGGGGGGAGGCGACACTGAAGCTTTCTTT

j_call: TRBJ2-7
d_call: NA
v_call: TRBV6-5
clone_size: NA
cdr3_aa: CASSSGPTSYEQYF
cdr3_nt: TGTGCCAGCAGTTCCGGGCCTACTTCCTACGAGCAGTACTTC

j_call: TRBJ2-6
d_call: NA
v_call: TRBV5-1
clone_size: many
cdr3_aa: CASSQSMGSGANVLTF
cdr3_nt: TGCGCCAGCAGCCAGAGCATGGGCTCTGGGGCCAACGTCCTGACTTTC

j_call: TRBJ2-2
d_call: TRBD1
v_call: TRBV14
clone_size: few
cdr3_aa: CASREQGPGELFF
cdr3_nt: TGTGCCAGCAGAGAACAGGGGCCCGGGGAGCTGTTTTTT

j_call: TRBJ2-3
d_call: NA
v_call: TRBV10-2
clone_size: many
cdr3_aa: CASSESTDTQYF
cdr3_nt: TGCGCCAGCAGTGAGTCGACTGATACGCAGTATTTT

j_call: TRBJ2-7
d_call: TRBD2
v_call: TRBV28
clone_size: many
cdr3_aa: CASSLSTSGRGEQYF
cdr3_nt: TGTGCCAGCAGTTTATCGACTAGCGGGAGAGGCGAGCAGTACTTC

j_call: TRBJ2-7
d_call: NA
v_call: TRBV5-5
clone_size: many
cdr3_aa: CASSILGRGQYEQYF
cdr3_nt: TGTGCCAGCAGCATCCTGGGACGGGGGCAGTACGAGCAGTACTTC

j_call: TRBJ1-2
d_call: NA
v_call: TRBV20-1
clone_size: many
cdr3_aa: CSASKGLQGYTF
cdr3_nt: TGCAGTGCTAGTAAGGGTTTACAAGGCTACACCTTC

j_call: TRBJ1-2
d_call: NA
v_call: TRBV2
clone_size: many
cdr3_aa: CASRETGYGYTF
cdr3_nt: TGTGCCAGCAGAGAGACAGGATATGGCTACACCTTC

j_call: TRBJ1-2
d_call: TRBD1
v_call: TRBV15
clone_size: many
cdr3_aa: CATNMDRGYGYTF
cdr3_nt: TGTGCCACCAACATGGACAGGGGCTATGGCTACACCTTC

j_call: TRBJ2-5
d_call: NA
v_call: TRBV24-1
clone_size: many
cdr3_aa: CATSVGETQYF
cdr3_nt: TGTGCCACCAGTGTAGGAGAGACCCAGTACTTC

j_call: TRBJ1-1
d_call: NA
v_call: TRBV29-1
clone_size: medium-sized
cdr3_aa: CSVVKNTEAFF
cdr3_nt: TGCAGCGTTGTAAAGAACACTGAAGCTTTCTTT

j_call: TRBJ1-2
d_call: TRBD1
v_call: TRBV25-1
clone_size: many
cdr3_aa: CASSEWDREYGYTF
cdr3_nt: TGTGCCAGCAGTGAATGGGACAGGGAGTATGGCTACACCTTC

j_call: TRBJ1-2
d_call: NA
v_call: TRBV20-1
clone_size: many
cdr3_aa: CSARGKWEGYTF
cdr3_nt: TGCAGTGCTAGGGGGAAGTGGGAGGGCTACACCTTC

j_call: TRBJ1-4
d_call: NA
v_call: TRBV12-3/TRBV12-4
clone_size: NA
cdr3_aa: CASSPTLSEKLFF
cdr3_nt: TGTGCCAGCAGTCCCACGTTATCTGAAAAACTGTTTTTT

j_call: TRBJ2-2
d_call: NA
v_call: TRBV10-1
clone_size: many
cdr3_aa: CASSESYGYDTGELFF
cdr3_nt: TGCGCCAGCAGTGAGTCGTATGGTTATGACACCGGGGAGCTGTTTTTT

j_call: TRBJ2-7
d_call: NA
v_call: TRBV12-3/TRBV12-4
clone_size: NA
cdr3_aa: CASRGVEPTYEQYF
cdr3_nt: TGTGCCAGCAGGGGGGTAGAGCCTACCTACGAGCAGTACTTC

j_call: TRBJ2-3
d_call: TRBD2
v_call: TRBV20-1
clone_size: few
cdr3_aa: CSASAPSGGYTDTQYF
cdr3_nt: TGCAGTGCTAGTGCACCGTCCGGGGGGTACACAGATACGCAGTATTTT

j_call: TRBJ2-2
d_call: NA
v_call: TRBV12-3/TRBV12-4
clone_size: NA
cdr3_aa: CASSSSGTGELFF
cdr3_nt: TGTGCCAGCAGCTCGTCGGGCACCGGGGAGCTGTTTTTT

j_call: TRBJ1-6
d_call: TRBD1
v_call: TRBV18
clone_size: NA
cdr3_aa: CASSPPTGDSPLHF
cdr3_nt: TGTGCCAGCTCACCTCCGACAGGGGATTCACCCCTCCACTTT

j_call: TRBJ1-3
d_call: TRBD1
v_call: TRBV10-2
clone_size: NA
cdr3_aa: CASGGLGQGSGNTIYF
cdr3_nt: TGCGCCAGCGGGGGTCTAGGACAGGGATCTGGAAACACCATATATTTT

j_call: TRBJ2-5
d_call: NA
v_call: TRBV7-2
clone_size: few
cdr3_aa: CASSLGASTQETQYF
cdr3_nt: TGTGCCAGCAGCTTAGGGGCGTCCACACAAGAGACCCAGTACTTC

j_call: TRBJ1-4
d_call: NA
v_call: TRBV12-3/TRBV12-4
clone_size: many
cdr3_aa: CASSFGGLRRNEKLFF
cdr3_nt: TGTGCCAGCAGTTTCGGGGGGCTCAGAAGAAATGAAAAACTGTTTTTT

j_call: TRBJ2-2
d_call: TRBD2
v_call: TRBV18
clone_size: many
cdr3_aa: CASSPFPAGGRNTGELFF
cdr3_nt: TGTGCCAGCTCACCATTCCCAGCGGGGGGCCGTAACACCGGGGAGCTGTTTTTT

j_call: TRBJ2-7
d_call: TRBD2
v_call: TRBV28
clone_size: few
cdr3_aa: CASSTSPGLAYEQYF
cdr3_nt: TGTGCCAGCAGCACCTCTCCGGGACTAGCCTACGAGCAGTACTTC

j_call: TRBJ2-5
d_call: TRBD2
v_call: TRBV5-1
clone_size: NA
cdr3_aa: CASSLAGGREETQYF
cdr3_nt: TGCGCCAGCAGCTTGGCGGGGGGGCGCGAGGAGACCCAGTACTTC

j_call: TRBJ2-5
d_call: NA
v_call: TRBV29-1
clone_size: many
cdr3_aa: CSVSGEETQYF
cdr3_nt: TGCAGCGTTTCGGGGGAAGAGACCCAGTACTTC

j_call: TRBJ1-2
d_call: TRBD1
v_call: TRBV11-3
clone_size: few
cdr3_aa: CASSLDKGADGYTF
cdr3_nt: TGTGCCAGCAGCTTAGATAAGGGGGCGGATGGCTACACCTTC

j_call: TRBJ1-6
d_call: TRBD1
v_call: TRBV7-3
clone_size: many
cdr3_aa: CASSLGTANSPLHF
cdr3_nt: TGTGCCAGCAGCTTAGGGACAGCCAATTCACCCCTCCACTTT

j_call: TRBJ1-5
d_call: NA
v_call: TRBV12-3/TRBV12-4
clone_size: many
cdr3_aa: CASSSTPQGDNQPQHF
cdr3_nt: TGTGCCAGCAGTTCCACCCCACAGGGTGACAATCAGCCCCAGCATTTT

j_call: TRBJ1-1
d_call: TRBD1
v_call: TRBV12-3/TRBV12-4
clone_size: many
cdr3_aa: CASSKPPRTGVFRGTEAFF
cdr3_nt: TGTGCCAGCAGCAAACCCCCCCGGACAGGGGTGTTTAGGGGAACTGAAGCTTTCTTT

j_call: TRBJ2-1
d_call: TRBD1
v_call: TRBV20-1
clone_size: many
cdr3_aa: CSAEEQPGQRNEQFF
cdr3_nt: TGCAGTGCAGAAGAGCAACCGGGACAGCGCAATGAGCAGTTCTTC

j_call: TRBJ1-1
d_call: NA
v_call: TRBV5-1
clone_size: NA
cdr3_aa: CASSLYQGGYTEAFF
cdr3_nt: TGCGCCAGCAGCTTGTACCAGGGTGGATACACTGAAGCTTTCTTT

j_call: TRBJ2-1
d_call: NA
v_call: TRBV5-1
clone_size: many
cdr3_aa: CASSLENEQFF
cdr3_nt: TGCGCCAGCAGCTTAGAAAATGAGCAGTTCTTC

j_call: TRBJ1-5
d_call: NA
v_call: TRBV5-1
clone_size: few
cdr3_aa: CASSPLGTNTGSQPQHF
cdr3_nt: TGCGCCAGCAGCCCTCTTGGGACTAATACAGGGTCTCAGCCCCAGCATTTT

j_call: TRBJ1-2
d_call: NA
v_call: TRBV12-3/TRBV12-4
clone_size: many
cdr3_aa: CASSFAGGNYGYTF
cdr3_nt: TGTGCCAGCAGTTTCGCTGGAGGTAACTATGGCTACACCTTC

j_call: TRBJ2-5
d_call: NA
v_call: TRBV21-1
clone_size: many
cdr3_aa: CASSKDARPIESLADLRETQYF
cdr3_nt: TGTGCCAGCAGCAAAGATGCCAGACCCATCGAGTCACTAGCGGATCTGAGGGAGACCCAGTACTTC

j_call: TRBJ2-3
d_call: NA
v_call: TRBV5-1
clone_size: NA
cdr3_aa: CASRPRGGVGGEDTQYF
cdr3_nt: TGCGCCAGCAGGCCGCGTGGAGGGGTCGGAGGTGAAGATACGCAGTATTTT

j_call: TRBJ1-5
d_call: NA
v_call: TRBV10-3
clone_size: many
cdr3_aa: CAPSRSARIRSNQPQHF
cdr3_nt: TGTGCCCCCAGCCGGTCTGCCAGGATACGAAGCAATCAGCCCCAGCATTTT

j_call: TRBJ2-7
d_call: NA
v_call: TRBV6-2/TRBV6-3
clone_size: NA
cdr3_aa: CASRLRGARSTYF
cdr3_nt: TGTGCCAGCAGATTACGGGGGGCGCGGAGTACGTACTTC

j_call: TRBJ2-7
d_call: NA
v_call: TRBV18
clone_size: few
cdr3_aa: CASSAGMGSTYEQYF
cdr3_nt: TGTGCCAGCTCCGCTGGTATGGGATCCACCTACGAGCAGTACTTC

j_call: TRBJ2-1
d_call: NA
v_call: TRBV6-5
clone_size: medium-sized
cdr3_aa: CASSYFGEQFF
cdr3_nt: TGTGCCAGCAGTTACTTCGGTGAGCAGTTCTTC

j_call: TRBJ2-7
d_call: TRBD1
v_call: TRBV5-6
clone_size: many
cdr3_aa: CASSLGQGRRYF
cdr3_nt: TGTGCCAGCAGCTTAGGACAGGGAAGACGGTACTTC

j_call: TRBJ1-2
d_call: NA
v_call: TRBV7-9
clone_size: NA
cdr3_aa: CASSSTGFANYGYTF
cdr3_nt: TGTGCCAGCAGCTCAACAGGCTTCGCTAACTATGGCTACACCTTC

j_call: TRBJ1-1
d_call: NA
v_call: TRBV7-9
clone_size: NA
cdr3_aa: CASRANTEAFF
cdr3_nt: TGTGCCAGCCGAGCGAACACTGAAGCTTTCTTT